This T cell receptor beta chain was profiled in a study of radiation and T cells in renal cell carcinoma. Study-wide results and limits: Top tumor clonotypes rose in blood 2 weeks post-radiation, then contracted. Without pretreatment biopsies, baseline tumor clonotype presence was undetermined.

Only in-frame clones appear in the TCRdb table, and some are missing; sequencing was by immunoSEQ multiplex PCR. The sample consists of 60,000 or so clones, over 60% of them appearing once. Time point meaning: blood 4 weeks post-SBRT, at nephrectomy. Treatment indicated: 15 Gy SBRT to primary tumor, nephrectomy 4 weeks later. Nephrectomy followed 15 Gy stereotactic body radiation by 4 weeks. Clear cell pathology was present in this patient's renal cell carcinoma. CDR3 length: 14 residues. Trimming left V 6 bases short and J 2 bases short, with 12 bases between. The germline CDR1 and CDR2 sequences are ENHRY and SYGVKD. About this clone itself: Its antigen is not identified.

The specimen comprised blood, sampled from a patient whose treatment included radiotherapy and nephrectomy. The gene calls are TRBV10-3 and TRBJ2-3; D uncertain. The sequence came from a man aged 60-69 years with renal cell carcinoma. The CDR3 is CAIRTGRATDTQYF. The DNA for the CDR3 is TGTGCCATCAGGACGGGTCGGGCCACAGATACGCAGTATTTT.